The clone carrying this T cell receptor (beta chain) was observed once. Its antigen is as yet unknown. This sample stems from a study of shared clonotypes between healthy human individuals. Study-wide results and limits: Shared across a few donors were about 4.6% of the naive CD4 clonotypes. Donor clonotype sharing was expected to depend on sequencing depth.

Trimming left V 2 bases short and J 0 bases short, with 18 bases between. The CDR3 loop spans 19 amino acids. CDR1 SGHRS and CDR2 YFSETQ come from the germline V gene. Deep-level running was used for the assay. Here immunoSEQ multiplex PCR was the method, and the copy in TCRdb shows in-frame clones only, minus some. The sample has roughly 1.4 million clones; about 98.5% are singletons. The V and J genes are TRBV5-1 and TRBJ2-6; the D is unclear. The sample consisted of naive CD4+ T cells sorted from blood. The sample's subset: CD45RA+ positively selected. The TCR was taken from a man between 25 and 39 years old in good health. Here the CDR3 reads CASSFSVPRPDSGANVLTF. The CDR3 coding sequence is TGCGCCAGCAGCTTTTCGGTACCGCGGCCCGACTCTGGGGCCAACGTCCTGACTTTC.